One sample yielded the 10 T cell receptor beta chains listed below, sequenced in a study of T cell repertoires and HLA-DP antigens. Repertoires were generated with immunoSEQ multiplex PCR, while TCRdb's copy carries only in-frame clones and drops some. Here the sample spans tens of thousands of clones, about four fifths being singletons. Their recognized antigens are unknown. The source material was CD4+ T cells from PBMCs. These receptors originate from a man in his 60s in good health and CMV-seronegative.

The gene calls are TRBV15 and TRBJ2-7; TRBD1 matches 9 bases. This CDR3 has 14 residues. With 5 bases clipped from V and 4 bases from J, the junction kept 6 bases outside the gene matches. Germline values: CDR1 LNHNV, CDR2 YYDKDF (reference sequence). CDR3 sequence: CATSRTGTGYEQYF. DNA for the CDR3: TGTGCCACCAGCCGAACCGGGACAGGGTACGAGCAGTACTTC.

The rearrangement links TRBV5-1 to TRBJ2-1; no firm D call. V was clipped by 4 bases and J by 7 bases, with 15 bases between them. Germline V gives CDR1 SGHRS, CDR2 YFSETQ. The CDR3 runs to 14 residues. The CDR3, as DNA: TGCGCCAGCAGCCCCCAGGCAGGCAGGAATGAGCAGTTCTTC. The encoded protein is CASSPQAGRNEQFF.

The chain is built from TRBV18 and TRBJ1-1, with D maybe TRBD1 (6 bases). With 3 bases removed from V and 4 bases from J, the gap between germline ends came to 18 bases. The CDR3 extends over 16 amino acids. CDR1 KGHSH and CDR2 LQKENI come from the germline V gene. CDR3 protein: CASSPLVLGAGTEAFF. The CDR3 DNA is TGTGCCAGCTCACCTCTGGTTTTGGGGGCCGGCACTGAAGCTTTCTTT.

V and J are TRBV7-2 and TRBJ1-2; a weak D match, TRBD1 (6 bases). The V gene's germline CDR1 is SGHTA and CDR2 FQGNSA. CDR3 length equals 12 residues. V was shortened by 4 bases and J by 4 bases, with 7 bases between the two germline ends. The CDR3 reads CASSSGAYGYTF. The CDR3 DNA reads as TGTGCCAGCAGCTCAGGGGCCTATGGCTACACCTTC.

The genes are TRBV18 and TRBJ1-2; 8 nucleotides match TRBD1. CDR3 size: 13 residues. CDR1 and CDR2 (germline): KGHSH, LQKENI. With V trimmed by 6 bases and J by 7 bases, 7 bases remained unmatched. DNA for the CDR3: TGTGCCAGCTCGTCGAAGACAGGGGTTGGCTACACCTTC. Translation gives CASSSKTGVGYTF.

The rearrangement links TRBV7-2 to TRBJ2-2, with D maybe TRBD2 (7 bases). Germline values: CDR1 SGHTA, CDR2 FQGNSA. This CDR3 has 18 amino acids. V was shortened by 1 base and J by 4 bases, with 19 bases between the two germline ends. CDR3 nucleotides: TGTGCCAGCAGCTTAGTTGCGGGGGCCCCTTCTTCCACCGGGGAGCTGTTTTTT. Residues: CASSLVAGAPSSTGELFF.

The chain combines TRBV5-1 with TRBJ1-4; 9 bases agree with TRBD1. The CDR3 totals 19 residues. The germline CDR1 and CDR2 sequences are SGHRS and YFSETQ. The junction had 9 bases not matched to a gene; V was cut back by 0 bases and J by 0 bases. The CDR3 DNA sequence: TGCGCCAGCAGCTTGGGGTACGGGACAGGGCAGGCAACTAATGAAAAACTGTTTTTT. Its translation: CASSLGYGTGQATNEKLFF.

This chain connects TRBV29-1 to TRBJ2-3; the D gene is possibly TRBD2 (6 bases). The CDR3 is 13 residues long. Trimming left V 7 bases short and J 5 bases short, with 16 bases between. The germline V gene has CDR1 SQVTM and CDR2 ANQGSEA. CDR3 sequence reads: CSGVRDFKDTQYF. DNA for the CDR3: TGCAGCGGGGTACGGGACTTCAAAGATACGCAGTATTTT.

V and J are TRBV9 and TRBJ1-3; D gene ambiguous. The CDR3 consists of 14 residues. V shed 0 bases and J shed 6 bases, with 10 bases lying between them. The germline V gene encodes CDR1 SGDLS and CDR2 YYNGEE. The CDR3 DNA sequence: TGTGCCAGCAGCGTAGGGGTCTCGGAAAACACCATATATTTT. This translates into CASSVGVSENTIYF.

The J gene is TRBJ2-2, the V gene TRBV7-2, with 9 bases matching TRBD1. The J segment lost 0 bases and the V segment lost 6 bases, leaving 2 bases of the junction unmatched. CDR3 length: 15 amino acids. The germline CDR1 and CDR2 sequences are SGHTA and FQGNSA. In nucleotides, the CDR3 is TGTGCCAGCAGGCGGGACAGGGCGAACACCGGGGAGCTGTTTTTT. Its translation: CASRRDRANTGELFF.